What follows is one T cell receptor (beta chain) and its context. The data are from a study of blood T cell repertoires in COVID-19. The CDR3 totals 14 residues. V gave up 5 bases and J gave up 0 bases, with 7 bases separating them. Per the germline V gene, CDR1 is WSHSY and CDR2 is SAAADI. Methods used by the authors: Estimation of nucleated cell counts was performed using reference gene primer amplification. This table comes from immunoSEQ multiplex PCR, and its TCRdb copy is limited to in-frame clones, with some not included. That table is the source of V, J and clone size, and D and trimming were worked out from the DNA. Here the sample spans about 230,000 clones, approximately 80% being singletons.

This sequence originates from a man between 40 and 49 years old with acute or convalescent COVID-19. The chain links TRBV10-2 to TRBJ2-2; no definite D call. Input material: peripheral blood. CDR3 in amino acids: CASSLDTNTGELFF. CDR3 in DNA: TGCGCCAGCAGTCTCGACACGAACACCGGGGAGCTGTTTTTT.